These 2 T cell receptor beta chains were all obtained from the same sample, sequenced in a study of naive and memory T cell subsets. Amplification of ligated cDNA took four PCR rounds with SP2 and nested alpha and beta constant primers. Each CDR3 protein is one row after TCRdb ran MiXCR on the 5' RACE reads. The sample records tens of thousands of distinct CDR3 sequences, over 7% being singletons. A UMI-containing oligonucleotide was joined by 3' ligation to the TCR cDNA template. These receptors all come from a male donor in good health.

This clonotype was counted ten times or more. The CDR3 region is CASSEWVGTTDTQYF. For the CDR3, the DNA is TGTGCCAGCAGTGAATGGGTAGGGACTACAGATACGCAGTATTTT. V is TRBV25-1 and J is TRBJ2-3, with a tentative D call TRBD2 (6 bases). V lost 1 base and J lost 3, with 11 bases in between. The CDR3 covers 15 residues. Germline CDR1 reads MGHDK; CDR2 reads SYGVNS.

This clonotype was observed at least ten times. This chain links TRBV19 with TRBJ2-7; TRBD1 is a possible D gene (6 bases). CDR3 size: 13 residues. The V gene lost 6 bases and the J gene lost 2 bases, with 11 bases spanning the gap. The germline V gene has CDR1 LNHDA and CDR2 SQIVND (reference sequence). The CDR3 DNA follows: TGTGCCAGTAGCCCAGGACAGACCTACGAGCAGTACTTC. Translating it yields CASSPGQTYEQYF. Filled out from reference TRBV19 and TRBJ2-7, the complete variable domain reads DGGITQSPKYLFRKEGQNVTLSCEQNLNHDAMYWYRQDPGQGLRLIYYSQIVNDFQKGDIAEGYSVSREKKESFPLTVTSAQKNPTAFYLCASSPGQTYEQYFGPGTRLTVT.